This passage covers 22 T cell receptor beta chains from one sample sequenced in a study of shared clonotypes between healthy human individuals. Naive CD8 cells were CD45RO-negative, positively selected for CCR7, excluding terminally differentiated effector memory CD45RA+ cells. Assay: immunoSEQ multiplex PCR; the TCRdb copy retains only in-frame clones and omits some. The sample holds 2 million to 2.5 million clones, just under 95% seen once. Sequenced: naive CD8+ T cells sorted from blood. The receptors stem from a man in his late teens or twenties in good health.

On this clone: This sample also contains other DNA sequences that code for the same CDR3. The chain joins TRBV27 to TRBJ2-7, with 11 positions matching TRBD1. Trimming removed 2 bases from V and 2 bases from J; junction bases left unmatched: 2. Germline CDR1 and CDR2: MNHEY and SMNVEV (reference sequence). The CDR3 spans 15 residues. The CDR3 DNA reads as TGTGCCAGCAGTTTAGGGACAGGGGGTGCCTACGAGCAGTACTTC. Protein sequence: CASSLGTGGAYEQYF.

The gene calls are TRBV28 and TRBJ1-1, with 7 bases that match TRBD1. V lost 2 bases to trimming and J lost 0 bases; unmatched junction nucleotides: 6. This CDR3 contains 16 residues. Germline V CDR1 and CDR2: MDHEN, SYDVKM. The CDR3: CASSLETGRMNTEAFF. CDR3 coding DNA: TGTGCCAGCAGTTTAGAGACAGGGAGGATGAACACTGAAGCTTTCTTT.

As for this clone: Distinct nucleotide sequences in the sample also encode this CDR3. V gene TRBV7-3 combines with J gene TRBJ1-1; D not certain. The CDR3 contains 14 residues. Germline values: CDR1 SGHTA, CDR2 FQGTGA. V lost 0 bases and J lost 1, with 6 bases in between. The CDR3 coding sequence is TGTGCCAGCAGCTTAACGGGGTCGAACACTGAAGCTTTCTTT. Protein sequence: CASSLTGSNTEAFF.

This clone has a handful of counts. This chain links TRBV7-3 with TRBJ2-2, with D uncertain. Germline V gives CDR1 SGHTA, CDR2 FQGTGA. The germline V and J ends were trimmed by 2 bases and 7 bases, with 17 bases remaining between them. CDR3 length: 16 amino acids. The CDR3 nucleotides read TGTGCCAGCAGCTTAGACGCAGGCCCGGGTCTCGGGGAGCTGTTTTTT. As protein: CASSLDAGPGLGELFF.

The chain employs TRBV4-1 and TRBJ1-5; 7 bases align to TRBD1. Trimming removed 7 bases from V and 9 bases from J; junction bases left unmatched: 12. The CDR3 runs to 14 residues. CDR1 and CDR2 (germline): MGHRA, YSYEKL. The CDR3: CASTPDRAEGPQHF. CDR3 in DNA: TGCGCCAGCACGCCAGACAGGGCCGAGGGGCCCCAGCATTTT.

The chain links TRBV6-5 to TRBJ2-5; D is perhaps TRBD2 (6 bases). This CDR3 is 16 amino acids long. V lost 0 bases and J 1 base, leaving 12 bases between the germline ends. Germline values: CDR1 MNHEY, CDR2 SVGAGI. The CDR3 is CASSYSWEEIQETQYF. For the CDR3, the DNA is TGTGCCAGCAGTTACTCTTGGGAGGAAATCCAAGAGACCCAGTACTTC.

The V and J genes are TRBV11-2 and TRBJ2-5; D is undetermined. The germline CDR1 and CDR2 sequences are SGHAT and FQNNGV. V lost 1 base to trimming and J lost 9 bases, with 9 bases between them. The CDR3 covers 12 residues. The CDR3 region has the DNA TGTGCCAGCAGCTTAGTGGGCTGGGCCCAGTACTTC. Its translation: CASSLVGWAQYF.

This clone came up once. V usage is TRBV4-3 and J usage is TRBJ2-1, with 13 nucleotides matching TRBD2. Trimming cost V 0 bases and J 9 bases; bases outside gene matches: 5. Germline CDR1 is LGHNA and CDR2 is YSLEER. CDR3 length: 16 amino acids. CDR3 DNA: TGCGCCAGCAGCCAAGAACTACTAGCGGGAGGGGGTGAGCAGTTCTTC. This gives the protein CASSQELLAGGGEQFF.

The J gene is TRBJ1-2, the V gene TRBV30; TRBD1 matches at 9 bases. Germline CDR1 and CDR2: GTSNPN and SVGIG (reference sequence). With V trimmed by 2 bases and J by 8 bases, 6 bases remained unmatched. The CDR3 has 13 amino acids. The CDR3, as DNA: TGTGCCTGGAGTCCGACAGGGGGGGTGGGCTACACCTTC. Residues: CAWSPTGGVGYTF.

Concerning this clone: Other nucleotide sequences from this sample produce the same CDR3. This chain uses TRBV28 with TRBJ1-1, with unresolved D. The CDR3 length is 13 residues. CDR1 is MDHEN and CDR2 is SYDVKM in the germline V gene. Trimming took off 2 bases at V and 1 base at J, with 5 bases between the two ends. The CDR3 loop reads CASSLDGNTEAFF. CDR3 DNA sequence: TGTGCCAGCAGTTTAGACGGGAACACTGAAGCTTTCTTT.

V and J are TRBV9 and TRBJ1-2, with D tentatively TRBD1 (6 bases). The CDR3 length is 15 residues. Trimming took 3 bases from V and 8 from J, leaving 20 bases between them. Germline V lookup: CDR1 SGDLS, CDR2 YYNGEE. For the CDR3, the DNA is TGTGCCAGCAGCGAAAACGTTGGGGGGCTAAAAGGCTACACCTTC. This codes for CASSENVGGLKGYTF.

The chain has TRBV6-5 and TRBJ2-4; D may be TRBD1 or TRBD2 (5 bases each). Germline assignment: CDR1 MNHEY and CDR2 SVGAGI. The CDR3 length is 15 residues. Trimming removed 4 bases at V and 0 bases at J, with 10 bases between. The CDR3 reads CASSSPGTAKNIQYF. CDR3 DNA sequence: TGTGCCAGCAGTTCCCCCGGGACAGCCAAAAACATTCAGTACTTC.

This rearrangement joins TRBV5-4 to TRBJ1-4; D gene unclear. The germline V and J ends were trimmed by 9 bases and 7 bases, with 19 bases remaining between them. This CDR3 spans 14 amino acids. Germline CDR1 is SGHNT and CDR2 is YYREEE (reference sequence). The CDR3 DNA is TGTGCCATCCGCTTGACCGGAGCCCCTGAAAAACTGTTTTTT. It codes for CAIRLTGAPEKLFF. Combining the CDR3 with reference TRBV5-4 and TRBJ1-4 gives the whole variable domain ETGVTQSPTHLIKTRGQQVTLRCSSQSGHNTVSWYQQALGQGPQFIFQYYREEENGRGNFPPRFSGLQFPNYSSELNVNALELDDSALYLCAIRLTGAPEKLFFGSGTQLSVL.

As DNA, the CDR3 is TGTGCCAGCAGCTTCATAGGGAGGGGGCAAGAGACCCAGTACTTC. Translated: CASSFIGRGQETQYF. The chain combines TRBV7-9 with TRBJ2-5; a possible D gene is TRBD2 (7 bases). The length of the CDR3 is 15 residues. In germline, CDR1 is SEHNR, CDR2 FQNEAQ (reference sequence). Trimming took off 3 bases at V and 2 bases at J, with 13 bases between the two ends.

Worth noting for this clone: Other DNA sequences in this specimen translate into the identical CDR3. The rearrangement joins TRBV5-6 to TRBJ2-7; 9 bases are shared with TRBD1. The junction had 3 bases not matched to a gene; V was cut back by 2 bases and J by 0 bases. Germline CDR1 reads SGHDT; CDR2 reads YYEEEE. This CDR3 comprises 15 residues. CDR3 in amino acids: CASSLGQGSSYEQYF. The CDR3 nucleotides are TGTGCCAGCAGCTTAGGACAGGGGAGCTCCTACGAGCAGTACTTC.

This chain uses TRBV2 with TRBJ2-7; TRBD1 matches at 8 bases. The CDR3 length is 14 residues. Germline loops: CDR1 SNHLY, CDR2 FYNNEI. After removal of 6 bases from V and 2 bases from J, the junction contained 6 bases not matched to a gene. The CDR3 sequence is CASSMTGDPYEQYF. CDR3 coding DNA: TGTGCCAGCAGCATGACAGGGGACCCCTACGAGCAGTACTTC.

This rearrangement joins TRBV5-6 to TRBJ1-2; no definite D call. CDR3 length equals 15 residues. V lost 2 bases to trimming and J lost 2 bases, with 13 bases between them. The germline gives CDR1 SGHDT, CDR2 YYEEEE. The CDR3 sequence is CASSFVEAENYGYTF. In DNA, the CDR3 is TGTGCCAGCAGCTTTGTAGAGGCAGAGAACTATGGCTACACCTTC. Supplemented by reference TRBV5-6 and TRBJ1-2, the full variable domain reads DAGVTQSPTHLIKTRGQQVTLRCSPKSGHDTVSWYQQALGQGPQFIFQYYEEEERQRGNFPDRFSGHQFPNYSSELNVNALLLGDSALYLCASSFVEAENYGYTFGSGTRLTVV.

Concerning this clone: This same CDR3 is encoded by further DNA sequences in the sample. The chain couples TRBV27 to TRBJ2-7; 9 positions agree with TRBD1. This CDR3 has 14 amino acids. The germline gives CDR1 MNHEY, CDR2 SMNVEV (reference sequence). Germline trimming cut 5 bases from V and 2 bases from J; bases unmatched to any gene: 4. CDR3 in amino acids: CASSSRTGAYEQYF. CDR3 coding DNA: TGTGCCAGCAGTAGCCGGACAGGGGCCTACGAGCAGTACTTC.

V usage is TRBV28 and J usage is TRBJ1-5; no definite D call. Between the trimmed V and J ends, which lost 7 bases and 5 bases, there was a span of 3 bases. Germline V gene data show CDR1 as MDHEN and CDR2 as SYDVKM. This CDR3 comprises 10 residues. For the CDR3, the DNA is TGTGCCAGCAATCATCAGCCCCAGCATTTT. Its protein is CASNHQPQHF.

The CDR3 loop reads CASSPPGVSSYNEQFF. As DNA, the CDR3 is TGTGCCAGCAGCCCACCGGGAGTTAGCTCCTACAATGAGCAGTTCTTC. V gene TRBV9 combines with J gene TRBJ2-1, with a weak D call TRBD2 (6 bases). CDR3 size: 16 residues. Germline CDR1 reads SGDLS; CDR2 reads YYNGEE. Trimming cost V 4 bases and J 0 bases, with 14 bases left between them.

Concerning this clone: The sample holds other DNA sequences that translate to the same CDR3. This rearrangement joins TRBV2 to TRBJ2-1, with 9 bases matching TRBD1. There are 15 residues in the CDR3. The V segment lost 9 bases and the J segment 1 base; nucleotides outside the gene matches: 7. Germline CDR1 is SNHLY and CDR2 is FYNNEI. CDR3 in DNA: TGTGCCAGTAGCCCCGGGACAGGGTCCTACAATGAGCAGTTCTTC. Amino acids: CASSPGTGSYNEQFF.

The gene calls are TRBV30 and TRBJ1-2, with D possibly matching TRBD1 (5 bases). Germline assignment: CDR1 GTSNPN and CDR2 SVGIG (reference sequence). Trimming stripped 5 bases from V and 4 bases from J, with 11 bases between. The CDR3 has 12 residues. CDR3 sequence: CAWFRDLYGYTF. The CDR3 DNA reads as TGTGCCTGGTTTAGGGACCTCTATGGCTACACCTTC.